This entry features one TCR beta chain sequence. Its antigen is currently unknown. These data are taken from a study of T cell responses to AZD1222 COVID-19 vaccine. Points from the study as a whole: Targeting of unmutated variant regions was reportedly seen in nearly half of spike-specific TCRs.

J gave up 5 bases and V 5 bases, and 3 bases lay outside the gene matches. The CDR3 has 13 amino acids. Germline assignment: CDR1 KGHSH and CDR2 LQKENI. Profiling relied on immunoSEQ multiplex PCR, and the TCRdb table lists in-frame clones only, not all of them. This table has 95,000 to 100,000 clones, about 90% appearing once. The chain carries TRBV18 and TRBJ2-3, with 8 bases aligning to TRBD1. This TCR was sampled from an adult in good health. The material was peripheral blood, obtained on day 0 of AZD1222 vaccination. CDR3 loop: CASSVQGGDTQYF. The DNA for the CDR3 is TGTGCCAGCTCAGTACAGGGGGGAGATACGCAGTATTTT.